This is a list of T cell receptor beta chains from one sample in a study of T cell responses to AZD1222 COVID-19 vaccine. TCRdb's copy holds only in-frame clones and misses some; the assay was immunoSEQ multiplex PCR. This table holds approximately 110,000 clones, 82% found once. The starting material was peripheral blood, obtained on day 0 of AZD1222 vaccination. The receptors come from an adult in good health. Each CDR3 is given with its conserved first and last residue. D genes are given only for firm matches. Clone size is not always given. Where it is, it says once, few, many or a class for expanded clones.

cdr3_aa cdr3_nt d_call j_call v_call clone_size
CASIRDDTGMAGYTF TGTGCCAGTATCAGGGACGACACGGGGATGGCTGGCTACACCTTC - TRBJ1-2 TRBV19 -
CAISEPRTGYEQYF TGTGCCATCAGTGAGCCTAGGACAGGATACGAGCAGTACTTC TRBD1 TRBJ2-7 TRBV10-3 -
CASSDPRSGNTIYF TGTGCCAGCAGTGATCCCAGGTCTGGAAACACCATATATTTT - TRBJ1-3 TRBV2 -
CASSQSQGRGPYEQYF TGCGCCAGCAGCCAATCCCAGGGCAGGGGGCCCTACGAGCAGTACTTC TRBD1 TRBJ2-7 TRBV4-1 -
CASSQDSSGRLGNYGYTF TGCGCCAGCAGCCAAGATTCTTCGGGCAGGCTGGGCAACTATGGCTACACCTTC - TRBJ1-2 TRBV4-3 once
CASSVRRYNEQFF TGTGCCAGTAGTGTCCGGAGGTACAATGAGCAGTTCTTC - TRBJ2-1 TRBV19 -
CASSGAGTGNYGYTF TGTGCCAGCAGTGGAGCCGGGACAGGGAACTATGGCTACACCTTC TRBD1 TRBJ1-2 TRBV6-1 -
CSVRVGGRTEAFF TGCAGCGTCCGTGTGGGGGGCAGGACTGAAGCTTTCTTT - TRBJ1-1 TRBV29-1 few
CASSFLTGTQETQYF TGCGCCAGCAGCTTTCTGACAGGGACCCAAGAGACCCAGTACTTC TRBD1 TRBJ2-5 TRBV5-1 -
CASSHQLLAGQGNEQFF TGTGCCAGCAGCCACCAGCTTCTAGCGGGGCAGGGCAATGAGCAGTTCTTC TRBD2 TRBJ2-1 TRBV6-2/TRBV6-3 -
CASSQPDGHYSNQPQHF TGCGCCAGCAGTCAACCGGACGGACATTATAGCAATCAGCCCCAGCATTTT - TRBJ1-5 TRBV23-1 -
CASSNDRDQPQHF TGTGCCAGCAGCAACGACAGGGATCAGCCCCAGCATTTT TRBD1 TRBJ1-5 TRBV6-5 once
CASSLGTSGATYEQYF TGCGCCAGCAGCTTGGGGACTAGCGGGGCCACCTACGAGCAGTACTTC TRBD2 TRBJ2-7 TRBV5-1 -
CASSLATSGGRTDTQYF TGTGCCAGCAGCTTAGCGACTAGCGGGGGCCGCACAGATACGCAGTATTTT TRBD2 TRBJ2-3 TRBV7-8 -
CASSPLGRGDTEAFF TGTGCCAGCAGTCCCCTCGGGAGGGGTGATACTGAAGCTTTCTTT - TRBJ1-1 TRBV6-5 -
CASSSGAAYEQYF TGTGCCAGTAGTAGTGGGGCAGCTTACGAGCAGTACTTC - TRBJ2-7 TRBV19 -
CASSLDGGGAGEKLFF TGTGCCAGCAGCTTAGATGGGGGGGGCGCGGGTGAAAAACTGTTTTTT - TRBJ1-4 TRBV11-2 -
CASSSGQGYGYTF TGTGCCAGCAGCTCTGGACAGGGCTATGGCTACACCTTC TRBD1 TRBJ1-2 TRBV5-4 -
CASSSSGAYREQYF TGCGCCAGCAGCTCCTCCGGGGCCTATAGGGAGCAGTACTTC - TRBJ2-7 TRBV5-1 once
CASSQVRNYGYTF TGTGCCAGCAGCCAAGTTCGTAACTATGGCTACACCTTC - TRBJ1-2 TRBV3-1/TRBV3-2 once
CASSLYDRDEQYF TGTGCCAGCAGCTTATACGACAGGGACGAGCAGTACTTC TRBD1 TRBJ2-7 TRBV5-4 few
CASSLAGASPLHF TGTGCCAGCAGCTTAGCGGGTGCTTCACCCCTCCACTTT - TRBJ1-6 TRBV7-2 -
CASSLTGPNTEAFF TGTGCCAGCAGCCTGACAGGACCTAACACTGAAGCTTTCTTT - TRBJ1-1 TRBV6-5 -
CASSYSGRMGGGYTF TGTGCCAGCAGTTACTCGGGACGGATGGGAGGTGGCTACACCTTC - TRBJ1-2 TRBV6-5 -
CASSLLLLGISSYNEQFF TGTGCCAGCTCACTTTTACTTCTCGGGATTAGCTCCTACAATGAGCAGTTCTTC - TRBJ2-1 TRBV18 -
CASSSRGPSYEQYF TGCGCCAGCAGCTCAAGGGGGCCTTCCTACGAGCAGTACTTC TRBD1 TRBJ2-7 TRBV5-1 -
CASSPPGPRIEQFF TGTGCCAGTAGTCCGCCGGGACCGCGAATTGAGCAGTTCTTC - TRBJ2-1 TRBV19 -
CASSLSDGYGYTF TGTGCCAGCAGCCTATCCGACGGCTATGGCTACACCTTC - TRBJ1-2 TRBV12-3/TRBV12-4 -
CASSQVGGRESYTF TGTGCCAGCAGCCAAGTGGGGGGACGTGAAAGCTACACCTTC - TRBJ1-2 TRBV4-2 -
CASSREREETQYF TGTGCCAGCAGTCGGGAGAGGGAAGAGACCCAGTACTTC - TRBJ2-5 TRBV2 -
CASSQDPWVRYGYTF TGTGCCAGCAGCCAAGATCCTTGGGTTCGGTATGGCTACACCTTC - TRBJ1-2 TRBV3-1/TRBV3-2 -
CASSTDFSSTDTQYF TGTGCCAGCTCAACCGATTTCAGTAGCACAGATACGCAGTATTTT - TRBJ2-3 TRBV18 -
CASSLNRGLAKNIQYF TGTGCCAGCAGCTTAAACAGGGGCTTAGCCAAAAACATTCAGTACTTC TRBD1 TRBJ2-4 TRBV7-9 -
CASSTGPEQYF TGTGCCAGTTCGACAGGCCCCGAGCAGTACTTC - TRBJ2-7 TRBV6-5 -
CASSEGTGADTQYF TGCGCCAGCAGCGAAGGGACAGGGGCAGATACGCAGTATTTT TRBD1 TRBJ2-3 TRBV5-1 -
CASSVLGGDTEAFF TGTGCCAGCAGCGTTTTAGGAGGGGACACTGAAGCTTTCTTT - TRBJ1-1 TRBV9 -
CASSLGDPSNYGYTF TGTGCCAGCAGCCTTGGGGACCCATCTAACTATGGCTACACCTTC - TRBJ1-2 TRBV7-2 -
CASSIGSPRGNTEAFF TGTGCCAGTAGTATAGGATCTCCGAGGGGTAACACTGAAGCTTTCTTT - TRBJ1-1 TRBV19 -
CASSQVFNTEAFF TGCGCCAGCAGCCAAGTCTTTAACACTGAAGCTTTCTTT - TRBJ1-1 TRBV4-3 -
CASSETGVANEKLFF TGTGCCAGCAGTGAGACAGGGGTGGCTAATGAAAAACTGTTTTTT TRBD1 TRBJ1-4 TRBV25-1 -
CASSQALRGAGGYTF TGCGCCAGCAGCCAAGCTCTTCGGGGGGCTGGTGGCTACACCTTC - TRBJ1-2 TRBV4-1 -
CSASTWQGSYEQYF TGCAGTGCCAGTACGTGGCAGGGGTCCTACGAGCAGTACTTC - TRBJ2-7 TRBV20-1 -
CASSRGTLGASTYEQYF TGCGCCAGCAGCCGAGGTACCTTGGGGGCCTCAACCTACGAGCAGTACTTC - TRBJ2-7 TRBV4-1 -
CASSPATSGNTIYF TGCGCCAGCAGCCCCGCAACCTCTGGAAACACCATATATTTT - TRBJ1-3 TRBV5-1 -
CAISESPRGLLNTIYF TGTGCCATCAGTGAGTCCCCTCGGGGGCTCCTAAACACCATATATTTT - TRBJ1-3 TRBV10-3 -